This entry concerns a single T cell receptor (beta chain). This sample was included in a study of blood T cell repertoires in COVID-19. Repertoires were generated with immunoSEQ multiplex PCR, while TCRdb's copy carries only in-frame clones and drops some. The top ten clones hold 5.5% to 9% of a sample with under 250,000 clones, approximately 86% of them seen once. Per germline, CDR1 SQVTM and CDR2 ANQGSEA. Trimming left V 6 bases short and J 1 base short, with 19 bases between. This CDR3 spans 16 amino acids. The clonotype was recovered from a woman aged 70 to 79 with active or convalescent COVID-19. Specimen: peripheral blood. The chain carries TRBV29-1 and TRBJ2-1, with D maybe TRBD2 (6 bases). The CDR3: CSVGTLSGASYNEQFF. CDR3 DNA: TGCAGCGTCGGTACCCTTAGCGGCGCATCCTACAATGAGCAGTTCTTC.